Sequencing of this TCR beta chain was carried out in a study of CD8+ T cells in alopecia areata. General study points: Especially in alopecia totalis/universalis, lesional scalp showed greater clonality than normal scalp did.

The CDR3 is 13 amino acids. Germline lookup yields CDR1 MNHEY and CDR2 SMNVEV (reference sequence). V lost 2 bases and J lost 11; bases outside the gene matches: 5. As concerns this clone: Antigen: not known.

The sequencing template was cDNA reverse transcribed from extracted RNA. The protocol was immunoSEQ multiplex PCR, while the TCRdb copy is restricted to in-frame clones and leaves out a portion. The repertoire holds about 91,000 clones, with over 40% as singletons. The source is a human donor with alopecia areata. This chain connects TRBV27 to TRBJ1-1, with 10 bases matching TRBD1. The material sequenced was CD4+ T cells sorted from blood. CDR3 in amino acids: CASSLRDRGEAFF. CDR3 DNA: TGTGCCAGCAGTTTACGGGACAGGGGAGAGGCTTTCTTT.